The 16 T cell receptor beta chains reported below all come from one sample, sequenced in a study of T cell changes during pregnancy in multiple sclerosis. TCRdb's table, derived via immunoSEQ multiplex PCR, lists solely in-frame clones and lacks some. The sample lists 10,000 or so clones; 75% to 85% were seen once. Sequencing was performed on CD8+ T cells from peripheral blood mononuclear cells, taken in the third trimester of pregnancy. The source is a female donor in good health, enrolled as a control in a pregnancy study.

The CDR3 nucleotides are TGCGCCAGCAGGGGACAGGGGGACACCTATAATTCACCCCTCCACTTT. Its protein is CASRGQGDTYNSPLHF. The J gene is TRBJ1-6, the V gene TRBV5-1, with 11 bases fitting TRBD1. V shed 5 bases, J shed 2 bases, and the junction held 3 bases outside the gene matches. In germline, CDR1 is SGHRS, CDR2 YFSETQ. The CDR3 loop spans 16 amino acids.

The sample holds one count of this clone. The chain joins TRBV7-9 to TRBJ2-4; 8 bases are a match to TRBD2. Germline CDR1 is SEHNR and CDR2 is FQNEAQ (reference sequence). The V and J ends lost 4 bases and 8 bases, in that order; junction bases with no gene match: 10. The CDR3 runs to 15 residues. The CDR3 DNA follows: TGTGCCAGCAGCTCCTCCGGGGGGGCCGAGTACATTCAGTACTTC. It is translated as CASSSSGGAEYIQYF.

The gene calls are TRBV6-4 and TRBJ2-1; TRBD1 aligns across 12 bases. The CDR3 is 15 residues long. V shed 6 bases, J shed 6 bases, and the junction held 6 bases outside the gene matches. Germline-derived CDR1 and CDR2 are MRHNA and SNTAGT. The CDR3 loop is CASSAGQGAPNEQFF. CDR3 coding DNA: TGTGCCAGCAGCGCGGGACAGGGGGCGCCCAATGAGCAGTTCTTC.

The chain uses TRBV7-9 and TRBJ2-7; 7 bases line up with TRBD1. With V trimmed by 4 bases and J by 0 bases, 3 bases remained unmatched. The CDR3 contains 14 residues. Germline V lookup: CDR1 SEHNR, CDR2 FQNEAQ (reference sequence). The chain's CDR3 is CASSSGTDSYEQYF. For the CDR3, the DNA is TGTGCCAGCAGCTCCGGGACAGACTCCTACGAGCAGTACTTC.

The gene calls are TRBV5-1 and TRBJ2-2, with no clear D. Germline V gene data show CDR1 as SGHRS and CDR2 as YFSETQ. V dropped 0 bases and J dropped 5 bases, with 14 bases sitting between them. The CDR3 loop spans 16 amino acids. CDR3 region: CASSLAMAGQTGELFF. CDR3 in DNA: TGCGCCAGCAGCTTGGCTATGGCAGGCCAAACCGGGGAGCTGTTTTTT.

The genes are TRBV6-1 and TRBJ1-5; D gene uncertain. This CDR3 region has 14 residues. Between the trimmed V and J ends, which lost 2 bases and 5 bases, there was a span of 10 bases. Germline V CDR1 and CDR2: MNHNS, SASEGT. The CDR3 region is CASSERRRDQPQHF. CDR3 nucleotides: TGTGCCAGCAGTGAAAGGAGACGGGATCAGCCCCAGCATTTT.

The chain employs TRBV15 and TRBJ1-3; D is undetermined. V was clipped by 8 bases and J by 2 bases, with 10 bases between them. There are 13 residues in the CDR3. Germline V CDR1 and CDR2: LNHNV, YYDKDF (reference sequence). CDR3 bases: TGTGCCACCTGCGCGCTTACTGGAAACACCATATATTTT. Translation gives CATCALTGNTIYF.

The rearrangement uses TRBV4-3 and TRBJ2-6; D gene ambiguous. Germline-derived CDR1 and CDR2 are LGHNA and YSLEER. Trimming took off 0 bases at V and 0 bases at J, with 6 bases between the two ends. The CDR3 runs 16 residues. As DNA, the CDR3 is TGCGCCAGCAGCCAAGATAGTACCTCTGGGGCCAACGTCCTGACTTTC. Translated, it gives CASSQDSTSGANVLTF.

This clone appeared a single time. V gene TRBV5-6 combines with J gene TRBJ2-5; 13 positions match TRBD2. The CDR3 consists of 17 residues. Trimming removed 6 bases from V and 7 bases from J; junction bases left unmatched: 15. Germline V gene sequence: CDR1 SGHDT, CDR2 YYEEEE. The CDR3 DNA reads TGTGCCAGCAACCTAGTGACTAGCGGGGGGACCCTCCGGACCCAGTACTTC. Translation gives CASNLVTSGGTLRTQYF.

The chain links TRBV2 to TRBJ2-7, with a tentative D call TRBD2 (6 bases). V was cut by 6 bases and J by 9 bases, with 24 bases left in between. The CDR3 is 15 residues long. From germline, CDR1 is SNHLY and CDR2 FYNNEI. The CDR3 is CASRGPGTGMFVQYF. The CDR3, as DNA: TGTGCCAGCAGGGGCCCCGGGACTGGAATGTTCGTGCAGTACTTC.

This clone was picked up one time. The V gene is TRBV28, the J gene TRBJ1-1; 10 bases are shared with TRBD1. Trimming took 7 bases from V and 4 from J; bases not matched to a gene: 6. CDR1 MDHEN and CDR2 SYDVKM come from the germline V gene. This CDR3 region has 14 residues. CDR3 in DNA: TGTGCCAGCACTGGGGACAGGGGCCCCACTGAAGCTTTCTTT. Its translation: CASTGDRGPTEAFF.

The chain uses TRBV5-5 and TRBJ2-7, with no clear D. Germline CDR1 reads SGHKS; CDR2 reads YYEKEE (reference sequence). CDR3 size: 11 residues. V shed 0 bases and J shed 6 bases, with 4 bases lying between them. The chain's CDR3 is CASSLAFEQYF. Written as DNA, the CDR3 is TGTGCCAGCAGCTTGGCCTTCGAGCAGTACTTC.

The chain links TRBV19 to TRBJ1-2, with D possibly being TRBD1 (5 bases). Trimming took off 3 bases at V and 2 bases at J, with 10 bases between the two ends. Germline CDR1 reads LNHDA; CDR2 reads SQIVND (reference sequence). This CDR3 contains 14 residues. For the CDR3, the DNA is TGTGCCAGTAGTATCCCAGGGCCCAACTATGGCTACACCTTC. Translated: CASSIPGPNYGYTF.

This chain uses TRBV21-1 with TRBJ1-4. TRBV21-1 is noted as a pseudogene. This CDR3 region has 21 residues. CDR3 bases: TGTGCCAGCAGCAAATCCCCTGGAAACGCGGTTTGCCGGGTGCGAGTTGAAAAACTGTTTTTT. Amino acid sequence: CASSKSPGNAVCRVRVEKLFF.

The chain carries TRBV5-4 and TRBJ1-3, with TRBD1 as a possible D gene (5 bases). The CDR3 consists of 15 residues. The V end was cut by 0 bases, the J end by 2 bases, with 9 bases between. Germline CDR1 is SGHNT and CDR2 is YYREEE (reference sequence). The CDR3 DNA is TGTGCCAGCAGCTTGGCCCCAGGGACTGGAAACACCATATATTTT. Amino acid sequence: CASSLAPGTGNTIYF.

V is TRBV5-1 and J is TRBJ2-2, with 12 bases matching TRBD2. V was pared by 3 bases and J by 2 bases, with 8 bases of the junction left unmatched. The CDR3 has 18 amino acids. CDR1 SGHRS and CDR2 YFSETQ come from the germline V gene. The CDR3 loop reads CASSSGLAGISNTGELFF. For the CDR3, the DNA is TGCGCCAGCAGCTCCGGACTAGCGGGAATATCAAACACCGGGGAGCTGTTTTTT.